These 22 T cell receptor beta chains came from one sample sequenced in a study of T cell repertoires in cytomegalovirus infection. TCRdb independently ran MiXCR on the reads; one entry per CDR3 protein. The sample yields under 850,000 distinct CDR3 sequences, 35% seen once. Input material: PBMCs. The source is a human donor in good health (CMV status not recorded). Some clones in this sample may be carry-over from other donors' samples.

This clonotype occurred once. The chain uses TRBV20-1 and TRBJ2-3; 10 positions agree with TRBD2. Germline lookup yields CDR1 DFQATT and CDR2 SNEGSKA (reference sequence). With V trimmed by 6 bases and J by 6 bases, 12 bases remained unmatched. The CDR3 length is 15 residues. The CDR3 here is CSAATQRGGPDTQYF. The CDR3 DNA follows: TGCAGTGCCGCCACTCAGCGGGGGGGCCCCGATACGCAGTATTTT.

For this clonotype: This CDR3 fails to terminate in the conserved phenylalanine or tryptophan, so it likely reflects a read error. The gene calls are TRBV10-3 and TRBJ1-2; D is possibly TRBD1 (6 bases). Trimming cost V 2 bases and J 6 bases, with 16 bases left between them. The CDR3 covers 15 residues. Germline V gene lookup returns CDR1 ENHRY and CDR2 SYGVKD. The CDR3 reads CAISEPGGAGDGYTC. CDR3 in DNA: TGTGCCATCAGTGAGCCCGGGGGCGCCGGGGATGGCTACACCTGC.

The chain employs TRBV24-1 and TRBJ2-5; no clear D. CDR1 is KGHDR and CDR2 is SFDVKD in the germline V gene. V lost 1 base, J lost 2 bases, and 10 bases lay in between. The CDR3 sequence is 15 residues long. The chain's CDR3 is CATSDLRGGQETQYF. Written as DNA, the CDR3 is TGTGCCACCAGTGATTTACGTGGCGGACAAGAGACCCAGTACTTC.

V usage is TRBV12-3 or TRBV12-4 and J usage is TRBJ1-1; possibly TRBD1 for D (5 bases). Trimming took off 10 bases at V and 0 bases at J, with 12 bases between the two ends. The CDR3 extends over 13 amino acids. The chain's CDR3 is CATGRGVNTEAFF. The CDR3 nucleotides read TGTGCCACGGGCCGGGGGGTGAACACTGAAGCTTTCTTT.

The chain combines TRBV27 with TRBJ2-3; 7 bases fit TRBD2. Germline V gives CDR1 MNHEY, CDR2 SMNVEV (reference sequence). V shed 6 bases and J 5 bases; nucleotides not matched to a gene: 11. The length of the CDR3 is 15 residues. CDR3 protein: CASSTSAGRVDTQYF. For the CDR3, the DNA is TGTGCCAGCAGCACCTCAGCGGGGAGGGTAGATACGCAGTATTTT.

The rearrangement uses TRBV5-1 and TRBJ1-1; 7 nucleotides line up with TRBD1. V was pared by 4 bases and J by 6 bases, with 9 bases of the junction left unmatched. Germline V gene data show CDR1 as SGHRS and CDR2 as YFSETQ. The CDR3 length is 14 residues. CDR3 nucleotide sequence: TGCGCCAGCAGCACCGAACAGGGGTGGGCTGAAGCTTTCTTT. As protein: CASSTEQGWAEAFF.

The rearrangement joins TRBV12-3 or TRBV12-4 to TRBJ1-2; tentative D call: TRBD1 (5 bases). V was shortened by 5 bases and J by 3 bases, with 13 bases between the two germline ends. CDR3 length: 14 amino acids. CDR3 sequence reads: CASSRTRADYGYTF. As DNA, the CDR3 is TGTGCCAGCAGTAGGACACGGGCGGACTATGGCTACACCTTC.

This sequence joins TRBV11-2 and TRBJ2-5, with 8 bases aligning to TRBD1. CDR3 length: 14 residues. Germline assignment: CDR1 SGHAT and CDR2 FQNNGV. V lost 5 bases and J lost 3; bases outside the gene matches: 5. CDR3 in amino acids: CASSPPGQEETQYF. In nucleotides, the CDR3 is TGTGCCAGCAGCCCTCCGGGACAGGAAGAGACCCAGTACTTC.

In the case of this clonotype: A junction end diverges from the germline sequence, so it may reflect a read error. The genes are TRBV12-3 or TRBV12-4 and TRBJ2-7; D is perhaps TRBD1 (6 bases). This CDR3 contains 14 residues. DNA for the CDR3: TGTGCCAGCAGTTCGGGGACAAAGAACTACGAGCCGTACTTC. Protein product: CASSSGTKNYEPYF.

The genes are TRBV28 and TRBJ1-2, with D possibly TRBD1 on 5 matching bases. From germline, CDR1 is MDHEN and CDR2 SYDVKM. The CDR3 covers 13 residues. With 10 bases removed from V and 9 bases from J, the gap between germline ends came to 21 bases. The CDR3 loop reads CATAHPGGYCYTF. For the CDR3, the DNA is TGTGCCACCGCTCACCCGGGGGGATATTGCTACACCTTC.

The chain combines TRBV4-1 with TRBJ1-2; TRBD1 matches 11 bases. Germline CDR1 MGHRA, CDR2 YSYEKL. This CDR3 has 18 residues. Trimming took 6 bases from V and 0 from J; bases not matched to a gene: 12. CDR3: CASRPLGQGASSNYGYTF. Here the CDR3 DNA reads TGCGCCAGCAGACCCCTAGGACAGGGGGCATCGTCTAACTATGGCTACACCTTC.

This clonotype was seen repeatedly, ten times or more. The chain couples TRBV7-9 to TRBJ1-4; 10 nucleotides agree with TRBD1. Germline values: CDR1 SEHNR, CDR2 FQNEAQ (reference sequence). V lost 3 bases to trimming and J lost 6 bases; unmatched junction nucleotides: 4. The CDR3 has 15 residues. CDR3 region: CASSFGGQGYEKLFF. In DNA form, the CDR3 reads TGTGCCAGCAGCTTCGGGGGACAGGGGTATGAAAAACTGTTTTTT.

The genes are TRBV7-2 and TRBJ1-2, with TRBD1 matching 8 bases. With V trimmed by 5 bases and J by 8 bases, 16 bases remained unmatched. The CDR3 is 16 residues long. From germline, CDR1 is SGHTA and CDR2 FQGNSA. The chain's CDR3 is CASSPGQGTARKGYTF. As DNA, the CDR3 is TGTGCCAGCAGCCCCGGACAGGGAACGGCACGTAAGGGCTACACCTTC.

The chain has TRBV7-6 and TRBJ1-1; 9 nucleotides line up with TRBD1. Losses at the gene ends were 6 bases for V and 4 bases for J; bases not matched to a gene: 9. CDR1 and CDR2 from the germline V gene are SGHVS and FNYEAQ. The CDR3 contains 15 residues. This CDR3 is CASSILQGASTEAFF. In DNA, the CDR3 is TGTGCCAGCAGTATACTACAGGGGGCAAGCACTGAAGCTTTCTTT.

The chain employs TRBV12-3 or TRBV12-4 and TRBJ1-5; D ambiguous. The CDR3 has 16 residues. The V gene lost 3 bases and the J gene lost 1 base, with 13 bases spanning the gap. The CDR3 nucleotides read TGTGCCAGCAGTTTTAGGTCCATCGGCAGCAATCAGCCCCAGCATTTT. This translates into CASSFRSIGSNQPQHF.

This clonotype was counted at least ten times. The rearrangement uses TRBV7-9 and TRBJ2-7, with a tentative D call TRBD1 (5 bases). Deletions cut 5 bases from V and 2 bases from J, with 10 bases between. The CDR3 extends over 13 amino acids. CDR1 is SEHNR, CDR2 FQNEAQ, per germline (reference sequence). The CDR3 here is CASSQPTAYEQYF. CDR3 nucleotide sequence: TGTGCCAGCAGCCAACCGACAGCCTACGAGCAGTACTTC.

CDR3 region: CASSYRVPELSYGYTF. The CDR3 DNA follows: TGTGCCAGCAGTTACCGTGTCCCTGAGTTAAGCTATGGCTACACCTTC. The chain joins TRBV6-5 to TRBJ1-2, with D unclear. Trimming shortened V by 2 bases and J by 4 bases, and 17 bases separated the two germline ends. Germline lookup yields CDR1 MNHEY and CDR2 SVGAGI. The CDR3 sequence is 16 residues long.

The V and J genes are TRBV28 and TRBJ2-1; TRBD2 matches 9 bases. Trimming cost V 2 bases and J 4 bases; bases outside gene matches: 9. This CDR3 contains 17 residues. CDR1 MDHEN and CDR2 SYDVKM come from the germline V gene. For the CDR3, the DNA is TGTGCCAGCAGTTTAGTGCTAGCGGGAACCCTATACAATGAGCAGTTCTTC. Encoded protein: CASSLVLAGTLYNEQFF. The variable domain in full, completed from reference TRBV28 and TRBJ2-1, reads DVKVTQSSRYLVKRTGEKVFLECVQDMDHENMFWYRQDPGLGLRLIYFSYDVKMKEKGDIPEGYSVSREKKERFSLILESASTNQTSMYLCASSLVLAGTLYNEQFFGPGTRLTVL.

This sequence joins TRBV7-4 and TRBJ1-1, with D perhaps matching TRBD1 (5 bases). CDR3 length: 14 residues. V was trimmed by 2 bases and J by 7 bases, leaving 14 bases between them. CDR1 is SGHVT and CDR2 is SQSDAQ in the germline V gene. The CDR3 loop is CASSLSAPGGEAFF. CDR3 nucleotides: TGTGCCAGCAGCTTATCGGCTCCCGGGGGTGAAGCTTTCTTT.

This clonotype turned up a few times. The V call is TRBV29-1, the J call TRBJ1-3; perhaps TRBD1 as D (5 bases). Germline assignment: CDR1 SQVTM and CDR2 ANQGSEA. The CDR3 consists of 14 residues. V was cut by 7 bases and J by 0 bases, with 13 bases left in between. CDR3 sequence: CSAQRGISGNTIYF. CDR3 in DNA: TGCAGCGCACAGCGGGGGATCTCTGGAAACACCATATATTTT.

This rearrangement joins TRBV28 to TRBJ2-1; 7 nucleotides match TRBD2. Germline V CDR1 and CDR2: MDHEN, SYDVKM. Trimming cost V 5 bases and J 8 bases; bases outside gene matches: 6. This CDR3 is 13 amino acids long. The CDR3 sequence is CASSRGLGYEQFF. In nucleotides, the CDR3 is TGTGCCAGCAGTCGCGGACTAGGGTATGAGCAGTTCTTC.

This chain joins TRBV7-8 and TRBJ2-1; a weak D match, TRBD2 (6 bases). The germline V gene has CDR1 SGHVS and CDR2 FQNEAQ. V was cut by 5 bases and J by 10 bases, with 15 bases left in between. The CDR3 loop spans 13 amino acids. In DNA form, the CDR3 reads TGTGCCAGCAGCCCCGGAGGGACGGTCGAGCAGTTCTTC. Residues: CASSPGGTVEQFF.